A single sample gave rise to the 26 T cell receptor beta chains below, sequenced in a study of blood T cells in healthy people across ages. With a J-beta primer mix and a sample-barcoded 5' primer, a second PCR ran roughly 7 to 11 cycles. MiXCR, run by TCRdb on the 5' RACE reads, gives a single entry per CDR3 protein. The data hold a few hundred thousand distinct CDR3 sequences, with around 27% observed a single time. What was sequenced was blood. These receptors were collected from a woman aged 70-85 years in good health.

The V gene is TRBV20-1, the J gene TRBJ2-1, with 7 nucleotides matching TRBD2. CDR1 and CDR2 (germline): DFQATT, SNEGSKA (reference sequence). CDR3 length: 14 amino acids. V shed 3 bases, J shed 10 bases, and the junction held 12 bases outside the gene matches. The chain's CDR3 is CSARDTRRGEEQFF. The CDR3 DNA follows: TGCAGTGCTAGGGACACCCGTCGGGGGGAAGAGCAGTTCTTC.

The rearrangement joins TRBV4-3 to TRBJ2-2; D is unresolved. Trimming left V 2 bases short and J 5 bases short, with 9 bases between. The CDR3 is 14 residues long. Germline V gene data show CDR1 as LGHNA and CDR2 as YSLEER. CDR3 sequence (DNA): TGCGCCAGCAGCCAACCCGACTTGACCGGGGAGCTGTTTTTT. Amino acids: CASSQPDLTGELFF.

This clonotype showed up just a few times. The V and J genes are TRBV4-1 and TRBJ2-3; tentative D call: TRBD2 (5 bases). Per germline, CDR1 MGHRA and CDR2 YSYEKL. The CDR3 loop spans 17 amino acids. The ends were cut back, 4 bases at V and 2 bases at J, with 19 bases in the middle. The CDR3 DNA reads TGCGCCAGCAGCCGATTTCCCGGACCAGCGGCCACAGATACGCAGTATTTT. As protein: CASSRFPGPAATDTQYF.

The chain links TRBV4-1 to TRBJ2-1; 7 bases line up with TRBD2. CDR3 length equals 18 residues. The V gene end was trimmed by 5 bases and the J gene end by 3 bases; junction bases not matched to a gene: 16. Germline loops: CDR1 MGHRA, CDR2 YSYEKL. CDR3 bases: TGCGCCAGCAGCTCCCGAGGAGAAGCTAGCGGTTACTACAATGAGCAGTTCTTC. Translation gives CASSSRGEASGYYNEQFF.

As to this clonotype: Mismatch with germline at one junction end may stem from a read error. The chain has TRBV9 and TRBJ2-1, with a weak D call TRBD2 (5 bases). Germline V CDR1 and CDR2: SGDLS, YYNGEE. The CDR3 loop spans 15 amino acids. CDR3: CVSSVEGSSYNEQFF. CDR3 in DNA: TGTGTCAGCAGCGTAGAAGGGAGTTCCTACAATGAGCAGTTCTTC.

The chain is built from TRBV7-2 and TRBJ2-4; 8 nucleotides match TRBD2. In germline, CDR1 is SGHTA, CDR2 FQGNSA. J gave up 7 bases and V 5 bases, and 4 bases lay outside the gene matches. The CDR3 is made up of 13 amino acids. CDR3 nucleotides: TGTGCCAGCAGCCTCGGCGGGGGGAACATTCAGTACTTC. This encodes CASSLGGGNIQYF.

This clonotype was counted once. A much larger clonotype is one base distant, so this may be a read error. The V call is TRBV12-3 or TRBV12-4, the J call TRBJ1-3, with no clear D. The CDR3 is made up of 16 amino acids. CDR3 in DNA: TGTGCCAGCAACCCTGCTGGAGGGTCCTCTGGAACCACCATATATTTT. Its protein is CASNPAGGSSGTTIYF.

The V and J genes are TRBV12-3 or TRBV12-4 and TRBJ2-4; TRBD1 is a possible D gene (6 bases). The CDR3 has 13 residues. Trimming took off 6 bases at V and 11 bases at J, with 17 bases between the two ends. The CDR3 sequence: CASSLGQGGFQYF. CDR3 nucleotides: TGTGCCAGCAGCCTGGGACAAGGGGGATTTCAGTACTTC.

The chain uses TRBV29-1 and TRBJ2-5, with unresolved D. Germline CDR1 reads SQVTM; CDR2 reads ANQGSEA. With 0 bases removed from V and 5 bases from J, the gap between germline ends came to 10 bases. The CDR3 loop spans 13 amino acids. DNA of the CDR3: TGCAGCGTTGAAGAACAGCGTAAGGAGACCCAGTACTTC. Protein: CSVEEQRKETQYF.

This clonotype occurred a few times. The J gene is TRBJ1-3, the V gene TRBV6-6; tentatively, D is TRBD1 (5 bases). Germline CDR1 and CDR2: MNHNY and SVGAGI (reference sequence). The CDR3 is 13 residues long. V dropped 8 bases and J dropped 0 bases, with 8 bases sitting between them. The CDR3 bases are TGTGCCAGCTCCACAGGCTCTGGAAACACCATATATTTT. Translation: CASSTGSGNTIYF.

The chain has TRBV20-1 and TRBJ2-4, with 14 bases aligning to TRBD2. This CDR3 contains 16 residues. The V gene end was trimmed by 7 bases and the J gene end by 6 bases; junction bases not matched to a gene: 11. Germline V CDR1 and CDR2: DFQATT, SNEGSKA (reference sequence). CDR3: CSGTPGLAGAGNIQYF. CDR3 nucleotide sequence: TGCAGTGGAACCCCGGGACTAGCGGGAGCGGGAAACATTCAGTACTTC.

Concerning this clonotype: The conserved final phenylalanine or tryptophan is absent from the CDR3, which likely points to a read error. The V gene is TRBV29-1, the J gene TRBJ1-1; D remains unclear. Germline V lookup: CDR1 SQVTM, CDR2 ANQGSEA. V lost 3 bases and J lost 7, with 18 bases in between. CDR3 size: 14 residues. The CDR3 loop reads CSVEVGIGGYEAFI. CDR3 nucleotide sequence: TGCAGCGTTGAGGTAGGGATAGGAGGCTATGAAGCTTTCATT.

The V call is TRBV10-1, the J call TRBJ2-7; no clear D. Trimming took off 5 bases at V and 3 bases at J, with 11 bases between the two ends. Germline V lookup: CDR1 WNHNN, CDR2 SYGVQD (reference sequence). The CDR3 spans 13 residues. Written as DNA, the CDR3 is TGCGCCAGCAGTTTTCCAGGCCGCTACGAGCAGTACTTC. Translation: CASSFPGRYEQYF.

Only a few counts were recorded for this clonotype. The chain recombines TRBV2 with TRBJ2-2; TRBD2 matches at 7 bases. The V and J ends lost 6 bases and 9 bases, in that order; junction bases with no gene match: 13. Per germline, CDR1 SNHLY and CDR2 FYNNEI. This CDR3 is 15 amino acids long. The CDR3 loop is CASSSTSQGLRELFF. The CDR3 nucleotides are TGTGCCAGCAGCTCGACTAGCCAAGGGCTGAGGGAGCTGTTTTTT.

This clonotype was observed a few times. J is TRBJ2-3 and V is TRBV2; 15 bases line up with TRBD2. The CDR3 has 13 residues. Germline CDR1 reads SNHLY; CDR2 reads FYNNEI. V shed 6 bases, J shed 9 bases, and the junction held 1 base outside the gene matches. This CDR3 is CASRGTSGRTQYF. In nucleotides, the CDR3 is TGTGCCAGCAGAGGGACTAGCGGGAGGACGCAGTATTTT.

This clonotype has more than one count but fewer than ten. This chain connects TRBV7-3 to TRBJ2-1; tentative D call: TRBD1 (6 bases). The CDR3 extends over 16 amino acids. Deletions cut 6 bases from V and 3 bases from J, with 18 bases between. Germline values: CDR1 SGHTA, CDR2 FQGTGA. The CDR3 nucleotides are TGTGCCAGCAGGCCCACCGGCCAAGGGGGCTACAATGAGCAGTTCTTC. This translates into CASRPTGQGGYNEQFF.

The chain joins TRBV3-1 to TRBJ2-1; TRBD1 aligns across 9 bases. V was clipped by 6 bases and J by 5 bases; unmatched bases: 11. Germline CDR1 is LGHDT and CDR2 is YNNKEL (reference sequence). The CDR3 spans 16 residues. The CDR3, as DNA: TGTGCCAGCAGGCGAGGACAGGGGAGCATGAACAATGAGCAGTTCTTC. This encodes CASRRGQGSMNNEQFF.

This clonotype was detected only a few times. The CDR3 bases are TGTGCCAGCAGCTCAGACAGGGGTCAAGAGACCCAGTACTTC. This sequence encodes CASSSDRGQETQYF. V and J are TRBV5-4 and TRBJ2-1; 8 bases fit TRBD1. The J call is uncertain, as TRBJ2-5 better fits the DNA end. This CDR3 comprises 14 residues. Germline values: CDR1 SGHNT, CDR2 YYREEE (reference sequence).

This clonotype appeared a few times. The chain links TRBV6-1 to TRBJ2-2, with 9 bases identical to TRBD2. Germline V gene data show CDR1 as MNHNS and CDR2 as SASEGT. There are 13 residues in the CDR3. The V segment lost 6 bases and the J segment 6 bases; nucleotides outside the gene matches: 2. The CDR3 spells CASRGLAPGELFF. CDR3 nucleotides: TGTGCCAGCAGGGGACTAGCTCCCGGGGAGCTGTTTTTT.

The table lists this clonotype with a few counts. The V gene is TRBV7-2, the J gene TRBJ1-6; 8 nucleotides agree with TRBD1. CDR3 length: 14 residues. The V gene end was trimmed by 5 bases and the J gene end by 7 bases; junction bases not matched to a gene: 4. CDR1 and CDR2 (germline): SGHTA, FQGNSA. CDR3 DNA sequence: TGTGCCAGCAGCACGACAGGGGTGAATTCACCCCTCCACTTT. Protein product: CASSTTGVNSPLHF.

The chain employs TRBV4-3 and TRBJ2-1; D is perhaps TRBD2 (5 bases). Trimming took 4 bases from V and 0 from J, leaving 16 bases between them. Germline CDR1 reads LGHNA; CDR2 reads YSLEER. The CDR3 is 17 amino acids. In DNA form, the CDR3 reads TGCGCCAGCAGCCCTGCATCTGGTGGGAGCTCCTACAATGAGCAGTTCTTC. Translating gives CASSPASGGSSYNEQFF.

This chain links TRBV6-2 or TRBV6-3 with TRBJ1-5, with a tentative D call TRBD1 (5 bases). The germline gives CDR1 MNHEY, CDR2 SVGEGT. This CDR3 spans 15 amino acids. Trimming left V 4 bases short and J 0 bases short, with 10 bases between. Written as DNA, the CDR3 is TGTGCCAGCAGTTCGGGGGATAGTAGCAATCAGCCCCAGCATTTT. It yields the protein CASSSGDSSNQPQHF.

The chain joins TRBV3-1 to TRBJ1-1; no clear D gene. CDR1 is LGHDT, CDR2 YNNKEL, per germline (reference sequence). The CDR3 is 19 amino acids. The V end was cut by 6 bases, the J end by 4 bases, with 30 bases between. CDR3 sequence: CASRIHQTVDGKGATEAFF. CDR3 bases: TGTGCCAGCAGGATACACCAGACTGTGGATGGAAAGGGAGCCACTGAAGCTTTCTTT.

This chain links TRBV12-3 or TRBV12-4 with TRBJ2-6; no clear D. V was clipped by 7 bases and J by 14 bases, with 18 bases between them. This CDR3 has 13 residues. The CDR3 nucleotides are TGTGCCAGCACTTTGGTAAAGCCGTACATCCTGACTTTC. Translating it yields CASTLVKPYILTF.

The sample holds a few counts of this clonotype. This may stem from a read error, because a much larger clone lies one nucleotide away. The V call is TRBV20-1, the J call TRBJ2-5; tentative D call: TRBD1 (5 bases). The CDR3 runs 13 residues. Germline CDR1 is DFQATT and CDR2 is SNEGSKA (reference sequence). The CDR3 sequence: CSARDFGQETQCF. CDR3 coding DNA: TGCAGTGCTAGAGATTTTGGACAAGAGACCCAGTGCTTC.

Regarding this clonotype: At one end, the junction sequence differs from germline, possibly due to a read error. The chain combines TRBV7-3 with TRBJ2-5; possible D gene TRBD1, 6 bases. This CDR3 has 14 residues. Germline assignment: CDR1 SGHTA and CDR2 FQGTGA. In nucleotides, the CDR3 is TGTGCCAGTAGCTTACTAGGGGGTAGACAGACCCAGTACTTC. This codes for CASSLLGGRQTQYF.